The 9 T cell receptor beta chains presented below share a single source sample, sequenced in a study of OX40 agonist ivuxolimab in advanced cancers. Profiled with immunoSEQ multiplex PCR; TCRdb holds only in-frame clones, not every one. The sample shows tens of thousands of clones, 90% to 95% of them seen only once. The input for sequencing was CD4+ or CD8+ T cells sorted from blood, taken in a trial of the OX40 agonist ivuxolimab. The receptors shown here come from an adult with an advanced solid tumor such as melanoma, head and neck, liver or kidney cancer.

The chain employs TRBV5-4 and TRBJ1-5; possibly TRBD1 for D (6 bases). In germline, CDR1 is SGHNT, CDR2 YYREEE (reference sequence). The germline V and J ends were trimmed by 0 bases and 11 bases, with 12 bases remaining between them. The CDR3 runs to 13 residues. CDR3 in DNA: TGTGCCAGCAGCTTGGGGGGCCGACAGGCCCAGCATTTT. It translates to CASSLGGRQAQHF.

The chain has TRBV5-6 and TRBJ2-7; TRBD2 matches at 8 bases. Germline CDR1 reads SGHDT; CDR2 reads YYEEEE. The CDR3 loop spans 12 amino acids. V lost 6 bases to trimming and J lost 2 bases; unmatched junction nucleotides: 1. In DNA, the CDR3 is TGTGCCAGCACGGGAGGGACCTACGAGCAGTACTTC. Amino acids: CASTGGTYEQYF.

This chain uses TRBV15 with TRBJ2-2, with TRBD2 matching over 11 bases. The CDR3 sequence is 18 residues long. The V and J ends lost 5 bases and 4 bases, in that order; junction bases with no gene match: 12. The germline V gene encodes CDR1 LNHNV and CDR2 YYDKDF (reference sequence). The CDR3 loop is CATSPTTSGIGSTGELFF. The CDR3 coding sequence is TGTGCCACCAGCCCGACGACTAGCGGGATCGGGAGCACCGGGGAGCTGTTTTTT.

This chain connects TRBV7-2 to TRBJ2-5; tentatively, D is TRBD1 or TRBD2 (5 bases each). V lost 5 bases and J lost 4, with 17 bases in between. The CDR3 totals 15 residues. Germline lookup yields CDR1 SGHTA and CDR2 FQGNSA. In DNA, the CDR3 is TGTGCCAGCAGCCCCCTCACGGGAAGGGGAGAGACCCAGTACTTC. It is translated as CASSPLTGRGETQYF.

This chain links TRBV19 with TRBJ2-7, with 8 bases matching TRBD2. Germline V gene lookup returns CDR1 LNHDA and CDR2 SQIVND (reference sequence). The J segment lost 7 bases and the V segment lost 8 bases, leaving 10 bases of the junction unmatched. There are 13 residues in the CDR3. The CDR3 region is CASSRGGLSEQYF. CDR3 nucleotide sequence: TGTGCCAGTTCCCGGGGGGGCCTCTCAGAGCAGTACTTC.

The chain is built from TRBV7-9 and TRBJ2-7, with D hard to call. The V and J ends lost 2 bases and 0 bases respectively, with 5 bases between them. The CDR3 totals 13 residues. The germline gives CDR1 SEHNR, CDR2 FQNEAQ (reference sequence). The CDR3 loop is CASSLPLSYEQYF. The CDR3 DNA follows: TGTGCCAGCAGCTTACCGCTCTCCTACGAGCAGTACTTC.

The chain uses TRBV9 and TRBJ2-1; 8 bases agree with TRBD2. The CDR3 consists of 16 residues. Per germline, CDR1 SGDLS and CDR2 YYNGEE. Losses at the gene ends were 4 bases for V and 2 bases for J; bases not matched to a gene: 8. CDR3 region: CASSSDGTRPYNEQFF. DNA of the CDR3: TGTGCCAGCAGCTCGGACGGGACTAGGCCCTACAATGAGCAGTTCTTC.

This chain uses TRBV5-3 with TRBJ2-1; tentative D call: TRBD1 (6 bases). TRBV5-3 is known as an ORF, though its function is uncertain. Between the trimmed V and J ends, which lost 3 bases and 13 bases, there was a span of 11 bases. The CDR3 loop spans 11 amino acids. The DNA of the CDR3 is TGTGCCAGAAGCTCCAGGGGTACTCAGTTCTTC. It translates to CARSSRGTQFF.

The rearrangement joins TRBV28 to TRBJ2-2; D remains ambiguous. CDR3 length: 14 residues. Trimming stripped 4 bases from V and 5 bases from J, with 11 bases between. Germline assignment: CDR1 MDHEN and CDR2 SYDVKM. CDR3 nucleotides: TGTGCCAGCAGTTCCCCTCGGCAGACCGGGGAGCTGTTTTTT. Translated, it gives CASSSPRQTGELFF.